Listed below are T cell receptor beta chains from one sample, sequenced in a study of metastatic and nonmetastatic thyroid tumors. TCRdb redid the clone calls on the PCR reads using MiXCR. The sample gives tens of thousands of clones, about a third of which show up once; 29% is in the top ten. Material: tumor tissue. These receptors were taken from a female donor with papillary thyroid cancer or a benign thyroid nodule (not recorded which). Some clones in this sample may be carry-over from other donors' samples. Both conserved end residues are part of each CDR3. D genes are given only for firm matches. The listing skips clone size in some rows; elsewhere it reads once, few, many or a size class.

d_call	v_call	clone_size	j_call	cdr3_aa	cdr3_nt
-	TRBV9	-	TRBJ2-5	CASSLGGLQETQYF	TGTGCCAGCAGCCTGGGGGGACTCCAAGAGACCCAGTACTTC
-	TRBV7-2	-	TRBJ2-5	CASSPPGAGETQYF	TGTGCCAGCAGCCCACCCGGGGCGGGGGAGACCCAGTACTTC
-	TRBV2	-	TRBJ1-2	CASSEFQANYGYTF	TGTGCCAGCAGTGAGTTCCAAGCTAACTATGGCTACACCTTC
-	TRBV27	-	TRBJ2-3	CASSSRGRTDTQYF	TGTGCCAGCAGTTCCCGGGGGCGGACAGATACGCAGTATTTT
-	TRBV12-3/TRBV12-4	few	TRBJ2-1	CASGGYTNNEQFF	TGTGCCAGTGGCGGGTACACGAACAATGAGCAGTTCTTC
-	TRBV19	few	TRBJ1-2	CASSNPDNYGYTF	TGTGCCAGTAGTAATCCGGACAACTATGGCTACACCTTC
-	TRBV12-3/TRBV12-4	-	TRBJ2-1	CASSVGESSYNEQFF	TGTGCCAGCAGCGTGGGGGAGAGCTCCTACAATGAGCAGTTCTTC
-	TRBV30	once	TRBJ1-2	CAWGVGRPSDGYTF	TGTGCCTGGGGGGTGGGCCGCCCTTCGGATGGCTACACCTTC
TRBD2	TRBV10-3	-	TRBJ2-7	CAISEGLAGAYEQYF	TGTGCCATCAGTGAAGGACTAGCGGGAGCCTACGAGCAGTACTTC
TRBD2	TRBV6-2/TRBV6-3	-	TRBJ2-5	CASSYGSGGAWQETQYF	TGTGCCAGCAGTTACGGTAGCGGGGGGGCCTGGCAAGAGACCCAGTACTTC